The clone carrying this TCR beta chain appeared a single time. Its matching antigen is unknown. The length of the CDR3 is 17 residues. Germline V gives CDR1 LNHDA, CDR2 SQIVND (reference sequence). Trimming pared 5 bases from V and 0 bases from J, leaving 20 bases between. Repertoires were generated with immunoSEQ multiplex PCR, while TCRdb's copy carries only in-frame clones and drops some. The sample includes around 140,000 clones, 86% of them seen just once. This specimen comes from a study of T cell responses to AZD1222 COVID-19 vaccine. General study results and limits: After two AZD1222 doses, spike-specific TCR breadth and depth rose versus day 0. Within unmutated variant regions lay the reported targets of nearly half of spike-specific TCRs. Vaccine-related CD4 TCRs covered spike, predominating at 160-218 and 743-854.

The sample in question was peripheral blood, obtained on day 0 of AZD1222 vaccination. The rearrangement uses TRBV19 and TRBJ2-7; the D gene is possibly TRBD2 (6 bases). The clonotype originates from an adult in good health. The CDR3 region is CASSPPSADYLSYEQYF. The CDR3 DNA follows: TGTGCCAGTAGTCCCCCGTCGGCGGACTACCTCTCCTACGAGCAGTACTTC.